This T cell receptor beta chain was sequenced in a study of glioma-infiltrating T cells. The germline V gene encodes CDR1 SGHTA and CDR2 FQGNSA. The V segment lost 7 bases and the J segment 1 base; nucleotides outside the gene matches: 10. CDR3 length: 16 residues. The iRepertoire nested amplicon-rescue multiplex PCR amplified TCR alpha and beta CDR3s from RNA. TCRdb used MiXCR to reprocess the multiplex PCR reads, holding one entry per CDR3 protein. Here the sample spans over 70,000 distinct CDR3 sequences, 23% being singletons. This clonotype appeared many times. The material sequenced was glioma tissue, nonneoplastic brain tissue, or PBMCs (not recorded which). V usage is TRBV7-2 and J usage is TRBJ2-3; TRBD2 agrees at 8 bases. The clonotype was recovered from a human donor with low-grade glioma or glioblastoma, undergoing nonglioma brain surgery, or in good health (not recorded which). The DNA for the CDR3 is TGTGCCAGCACCCCTCAGGGGACTAGAGGCACAGATACGCAGTATTTT. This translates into CASTPQGTRGTDTQYF.